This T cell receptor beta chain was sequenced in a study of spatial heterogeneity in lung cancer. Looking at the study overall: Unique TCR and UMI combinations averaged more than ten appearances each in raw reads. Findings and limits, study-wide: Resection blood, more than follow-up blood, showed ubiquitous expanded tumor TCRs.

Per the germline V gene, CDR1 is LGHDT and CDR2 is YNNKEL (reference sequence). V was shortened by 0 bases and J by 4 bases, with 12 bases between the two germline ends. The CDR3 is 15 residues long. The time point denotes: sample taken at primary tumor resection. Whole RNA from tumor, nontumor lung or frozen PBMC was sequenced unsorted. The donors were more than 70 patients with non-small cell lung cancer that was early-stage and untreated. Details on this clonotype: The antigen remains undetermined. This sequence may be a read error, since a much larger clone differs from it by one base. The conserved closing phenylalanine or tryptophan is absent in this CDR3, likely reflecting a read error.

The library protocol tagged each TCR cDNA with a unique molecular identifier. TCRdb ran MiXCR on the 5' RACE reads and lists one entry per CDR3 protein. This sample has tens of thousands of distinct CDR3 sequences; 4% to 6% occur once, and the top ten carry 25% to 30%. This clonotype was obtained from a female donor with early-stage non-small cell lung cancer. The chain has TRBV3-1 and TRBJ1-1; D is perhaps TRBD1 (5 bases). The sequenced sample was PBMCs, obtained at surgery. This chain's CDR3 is CASSQDLGRVTEAFS. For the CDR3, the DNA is TGTGCCAGCAGCCAAGATTTGGGCAGGGTCACTGAAGCTTTCTCT.